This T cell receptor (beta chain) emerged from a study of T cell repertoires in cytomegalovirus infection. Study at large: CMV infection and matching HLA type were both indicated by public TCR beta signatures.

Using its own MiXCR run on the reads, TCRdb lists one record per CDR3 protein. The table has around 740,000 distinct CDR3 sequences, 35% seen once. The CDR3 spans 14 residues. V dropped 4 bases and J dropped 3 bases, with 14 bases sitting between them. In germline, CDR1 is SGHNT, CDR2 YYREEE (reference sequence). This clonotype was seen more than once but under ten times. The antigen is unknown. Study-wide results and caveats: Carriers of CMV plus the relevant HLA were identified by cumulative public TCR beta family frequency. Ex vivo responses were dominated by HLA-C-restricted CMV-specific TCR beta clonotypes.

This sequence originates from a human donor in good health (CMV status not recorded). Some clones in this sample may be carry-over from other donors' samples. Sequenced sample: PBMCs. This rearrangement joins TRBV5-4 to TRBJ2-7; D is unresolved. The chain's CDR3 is CASSDLSNSYEQYF. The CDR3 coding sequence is TGTGCCAGCAGCGACCTATCGAACAGCTACGAGCAGTACTTC.